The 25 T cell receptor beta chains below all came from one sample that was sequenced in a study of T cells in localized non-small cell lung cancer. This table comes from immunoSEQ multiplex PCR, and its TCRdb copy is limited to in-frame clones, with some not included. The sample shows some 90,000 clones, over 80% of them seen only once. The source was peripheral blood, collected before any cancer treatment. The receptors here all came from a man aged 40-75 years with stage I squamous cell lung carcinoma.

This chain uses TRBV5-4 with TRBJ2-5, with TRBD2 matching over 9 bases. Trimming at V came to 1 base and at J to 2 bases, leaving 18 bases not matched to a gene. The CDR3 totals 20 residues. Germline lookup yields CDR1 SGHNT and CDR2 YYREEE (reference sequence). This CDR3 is CASSLNTGLAGLVAQETQYF. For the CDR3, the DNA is TGTGCCAGCAGCTTGAATACGGGGCTAGCGGGACTCGTGGCGCAAGAGACCCAGTACTTC.

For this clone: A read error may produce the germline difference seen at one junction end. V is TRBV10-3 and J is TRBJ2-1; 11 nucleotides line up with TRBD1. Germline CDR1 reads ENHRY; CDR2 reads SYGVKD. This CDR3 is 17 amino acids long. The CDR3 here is CAISESGGQGVYNKQFF. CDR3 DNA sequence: TGTGCCATCAGTGAGTCGGGGGGACAGGGGGTTTACAATAAGCAGTTCTTC.

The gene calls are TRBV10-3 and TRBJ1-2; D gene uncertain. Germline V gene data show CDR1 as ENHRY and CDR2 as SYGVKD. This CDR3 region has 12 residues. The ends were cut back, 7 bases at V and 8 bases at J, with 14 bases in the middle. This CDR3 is CAITEGSGGYTF. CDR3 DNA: TGTGCCATCACGGAGGGCTCCGGAGGCTACACCTTC.

The CDR3: CASGLGGTGELFF. CDR3 sequence (DNA): TGTGCTAGTGGCCTGGGGGGCACCGGGGAGCTGTTTTTT. This chain joins TRBV12-5 and TRBJ2-2; a possible D gene is TRBD2 (6 bases). The CDR3 is 13 residues long. Germline CDR1 and CDR2: LGHNT and FRNRAP. Trimming removed 6 bases at V and 4 bases at J, with 9 bases between. Supplemented by reference TRBV12-5 and TRBJ2-2, the full variable domain reads DARVTQTPRHKVTEMGQEVTMRCQPILGHNTVFWYRQTMMQGLELLAYFRNRAPLDDSGMPKDRFSAEMPDATLATLKIQPSEPRDSAVYFCASGLGGTGELFFGEGSRLTVL.

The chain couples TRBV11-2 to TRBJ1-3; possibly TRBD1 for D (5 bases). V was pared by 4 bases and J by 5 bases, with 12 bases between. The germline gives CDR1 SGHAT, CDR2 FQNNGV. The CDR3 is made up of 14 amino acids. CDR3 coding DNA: TGTGCCAGCAGCTCCGACAGTAATAGAAACACCATATATTTT. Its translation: CASSSDSNRNTIYF.

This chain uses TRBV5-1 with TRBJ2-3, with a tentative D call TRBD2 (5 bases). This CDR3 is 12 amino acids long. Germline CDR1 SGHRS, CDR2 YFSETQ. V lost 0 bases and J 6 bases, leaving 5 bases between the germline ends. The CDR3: CASSLAGDTQYF. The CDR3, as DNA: TGCGCCAGCAGCTTGGCGGGGGATACGCAGTATTTT.

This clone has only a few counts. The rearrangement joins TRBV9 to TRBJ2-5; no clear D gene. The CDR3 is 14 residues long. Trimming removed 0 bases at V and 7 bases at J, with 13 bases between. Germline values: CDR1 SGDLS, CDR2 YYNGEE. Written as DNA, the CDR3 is TGTGCCAGCAGCGTAGGGTCCGAAGTGGGGACCCAGTACTTC. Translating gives CASSVGSEVGTQYF. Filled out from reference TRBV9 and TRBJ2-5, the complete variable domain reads DSGVTQTPKHLITATGQRVTLRCSPRSGDLSVYWYQQSLDQGLQFLIQYYNGEERAKGNILERFSAQQFPDLHSELNLSSLELGDSALYFCASSVGSEVGTQYFGPGTRLLVL.

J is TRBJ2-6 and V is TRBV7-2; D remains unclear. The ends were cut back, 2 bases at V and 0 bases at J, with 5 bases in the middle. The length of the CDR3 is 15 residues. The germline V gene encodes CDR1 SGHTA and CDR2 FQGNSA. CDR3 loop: CASSLWASGANVLTF. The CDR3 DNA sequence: TGTGCCAGCAGCTTATGGGCCTCTGGGGCCAACGTCCTGACTTTC.

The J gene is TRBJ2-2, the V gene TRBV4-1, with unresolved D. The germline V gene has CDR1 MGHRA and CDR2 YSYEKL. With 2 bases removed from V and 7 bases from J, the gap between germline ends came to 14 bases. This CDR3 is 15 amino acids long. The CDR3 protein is CASSQSQLGNGELFF. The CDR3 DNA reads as TGCGCCAGCAGCCAATCCCAACTCGGAAACGGGGAGCTGTTTTTT.

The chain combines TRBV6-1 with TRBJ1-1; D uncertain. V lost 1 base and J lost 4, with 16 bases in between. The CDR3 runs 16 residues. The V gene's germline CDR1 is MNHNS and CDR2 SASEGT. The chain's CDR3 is CASSEDSQRRSTEAFF. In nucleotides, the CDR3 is TGTGCCAGCAGTGAAGACTCCCAGCGGAGGAGCACTGAAGCTTTCTTT.

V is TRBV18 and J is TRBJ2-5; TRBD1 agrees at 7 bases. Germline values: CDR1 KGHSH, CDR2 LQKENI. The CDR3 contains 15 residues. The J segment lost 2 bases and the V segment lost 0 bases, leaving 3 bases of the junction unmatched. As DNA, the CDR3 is TGTGCCAGCTCACCACCGGCAGGGGGACAAGAGACCCAGTACTTC. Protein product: CASSPPAGGQETQYF.

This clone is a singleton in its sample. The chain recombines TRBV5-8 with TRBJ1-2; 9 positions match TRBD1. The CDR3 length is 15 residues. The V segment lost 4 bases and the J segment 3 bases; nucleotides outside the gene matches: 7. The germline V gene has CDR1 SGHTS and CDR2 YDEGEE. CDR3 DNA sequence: TGTGCCAGCAGCCAAAGGACAGGGGTCTACTATGGCTACACCTTC. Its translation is CASSQRTGVYYGYTF.

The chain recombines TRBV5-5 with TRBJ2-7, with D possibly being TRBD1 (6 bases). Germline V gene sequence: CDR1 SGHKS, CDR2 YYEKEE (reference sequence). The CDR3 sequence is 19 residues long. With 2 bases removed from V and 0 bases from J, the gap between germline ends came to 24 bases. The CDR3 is CASSLRGTRADRSSYEQYF. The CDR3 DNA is TGTGCCAGCAGCTTAAGGGGTACGAGGGCCGACAGGTCCTCCTACGAGCAGTACTTC. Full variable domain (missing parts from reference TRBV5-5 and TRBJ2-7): DAGVTQSPTHLIKTRGQQVTLRCSPISGHKSVSWYQQVLGQGPQFIFQYYEKEERGRGNFPDRFSARQFPNYSSELNVNALLLGDSALYLCASSLRGTRADRSSYEQYFGPGTRLTVT.

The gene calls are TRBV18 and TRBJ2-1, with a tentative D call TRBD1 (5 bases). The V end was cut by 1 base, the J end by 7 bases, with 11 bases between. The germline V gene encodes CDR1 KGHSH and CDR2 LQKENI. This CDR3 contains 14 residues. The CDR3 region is CASSPQGSGNEQFF. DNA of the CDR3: TGTGCCAGCTCACCACAGGGATCAGGGAATGAGCAGTTCTTC.

This CDR3 reads CAWSKGGYEQYF. The CDR3 DNA sequence: TGTGCCTGGAGTAAGGGCGGCTACGAGCAGTACTTC. V usage is TRBV30 and J usage is TRBJ2-5; D is unresolved. The tail of the sequence fits TRBJ2-7 better, so the J call may be wrong. The CDR3 covers 12 residues. Per the germline V gene, CDR1 is GTSNPN and CDR2 is SVGIG (reference sequence).

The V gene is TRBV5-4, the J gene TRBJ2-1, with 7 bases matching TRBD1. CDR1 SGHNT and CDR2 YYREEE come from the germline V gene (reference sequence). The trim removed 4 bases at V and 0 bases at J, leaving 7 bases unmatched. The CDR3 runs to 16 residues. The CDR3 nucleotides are TGTGCCAGCAGCGCCTCATCAGGGGGCTCCTACAATGAGCAGTTCTTC. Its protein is CASSASSGGSYNEQFF.

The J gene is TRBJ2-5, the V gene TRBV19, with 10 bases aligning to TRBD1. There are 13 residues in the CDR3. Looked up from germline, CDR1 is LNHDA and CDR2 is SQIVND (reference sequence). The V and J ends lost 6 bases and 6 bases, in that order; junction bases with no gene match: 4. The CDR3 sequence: CASRTGGTKTQYF. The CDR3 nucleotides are TGTGCCAGTAGGACAGGGGGCACAAAGACCCAGTACTTC.

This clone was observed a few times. CDR3 coding DNA: TGCGCCACCCTCAAGGTCCCGAACCATAGCAATCAGCCCCAGCATTTT. Translating it yields CATLKVPNHSNQPQHF. J is TRBJ1-5 and V is TRBV10-1; D remains ambiguous. V was pared by 10 bases and J by 0 bases, with 19 bases between. The CDR3 has 16 amino acids. Per the germline V gene, CDR1 is WNHNN and CDR2 is SYGVQD (reference sequence).

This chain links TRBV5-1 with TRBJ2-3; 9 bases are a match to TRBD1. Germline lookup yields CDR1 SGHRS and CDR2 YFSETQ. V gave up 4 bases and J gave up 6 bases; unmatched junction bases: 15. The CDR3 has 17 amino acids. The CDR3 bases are TGCGCCAGCAGCAGAACAGGGGGCACGGGGACACAGGATACGCAGTATTTT. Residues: CASSRTGGTGTQDTQYF.

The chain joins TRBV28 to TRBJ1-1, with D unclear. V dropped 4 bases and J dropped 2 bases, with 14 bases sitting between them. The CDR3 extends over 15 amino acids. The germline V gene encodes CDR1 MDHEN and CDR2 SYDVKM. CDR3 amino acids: CASSSQAEGNTEAFF. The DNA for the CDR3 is TGTGCCAGCAGTTCGCAAGCCGAAGGCAACACTGAAGCTTTCTTT.

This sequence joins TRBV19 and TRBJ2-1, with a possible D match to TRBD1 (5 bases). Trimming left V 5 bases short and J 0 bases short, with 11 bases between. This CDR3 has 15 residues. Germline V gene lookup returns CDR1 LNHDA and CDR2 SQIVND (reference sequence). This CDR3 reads CASSRTHDSYNEQFF. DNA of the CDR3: TGTGCCAGTAGTCGGACACATGACTCCTACAATGAGCAGTTCTTC. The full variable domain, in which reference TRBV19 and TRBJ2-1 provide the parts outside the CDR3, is DGGITQSPKYLFRKEGQNVTLSCEQNLNHDAMYWYRQDPGQGLRLIYYSQIVNDFQKGDIAEGYSVSREKKESFPLTVTSAQKNPTAFYLCASSRTHDSYNEQFFGPGTRLTVL.

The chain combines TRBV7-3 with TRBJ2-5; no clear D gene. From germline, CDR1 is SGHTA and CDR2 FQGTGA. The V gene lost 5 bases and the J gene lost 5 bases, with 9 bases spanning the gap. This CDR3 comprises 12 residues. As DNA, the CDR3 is TGTGCCAGCAGCCCCAATGGGGAGACCCAGTACTTC. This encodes CASSPNGETQYF.

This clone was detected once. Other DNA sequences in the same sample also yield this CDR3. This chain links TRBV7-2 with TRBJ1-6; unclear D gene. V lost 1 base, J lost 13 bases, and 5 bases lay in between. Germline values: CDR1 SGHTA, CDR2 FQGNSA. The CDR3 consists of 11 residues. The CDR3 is CASSLDTPLHF. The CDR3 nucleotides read TGTGCCAGCAGCTTAGACACGCCCCTCCACTTT.

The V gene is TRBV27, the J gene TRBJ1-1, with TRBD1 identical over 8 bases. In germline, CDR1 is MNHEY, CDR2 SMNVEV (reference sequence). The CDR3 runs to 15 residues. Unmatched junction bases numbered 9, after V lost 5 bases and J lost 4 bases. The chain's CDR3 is CASSLAGGGGTEAFF. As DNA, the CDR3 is TGTGCCAGCAGTCTGGCAGGGGGCGGGGGCACTGAAGCTTTCTTT.

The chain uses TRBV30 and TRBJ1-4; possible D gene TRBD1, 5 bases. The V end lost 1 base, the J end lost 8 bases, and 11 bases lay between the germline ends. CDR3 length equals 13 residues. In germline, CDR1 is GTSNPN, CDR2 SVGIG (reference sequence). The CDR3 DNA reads TGTGCCTGGAGTGCCAGGGTATTCGAAAAACTGTTTTTT. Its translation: CAWSARVFEKLFF.